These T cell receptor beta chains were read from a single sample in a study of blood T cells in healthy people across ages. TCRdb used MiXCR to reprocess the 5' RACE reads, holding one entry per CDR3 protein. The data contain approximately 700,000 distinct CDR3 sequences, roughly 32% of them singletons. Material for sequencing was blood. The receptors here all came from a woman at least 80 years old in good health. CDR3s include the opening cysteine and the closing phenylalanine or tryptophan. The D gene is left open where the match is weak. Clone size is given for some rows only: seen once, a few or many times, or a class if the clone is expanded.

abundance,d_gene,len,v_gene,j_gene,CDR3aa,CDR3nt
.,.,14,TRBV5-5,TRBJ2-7,CASTLSQGSYEQYF,TGTGCCAGCACCCTGTCGCAGGGTTCCTACGAGCAGTACTTC
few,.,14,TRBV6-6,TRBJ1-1,CASSYRASRTEAFF,TGTGCCAGCAGTTACAGGGCAAGTAGGACTGAAGCTTTCTTT
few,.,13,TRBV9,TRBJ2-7,CASSGSSGGERYF,TGCGCCAGCAGCGGCTCCTCAGGAGGCGAGCGGTACTTC
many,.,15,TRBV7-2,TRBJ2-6,CASSLSLGGANVLTF,TGTGCCAGCAGCTTATCACTGGGGGGGGCCAACGTCCTGACTTTC
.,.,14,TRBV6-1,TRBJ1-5,CATWDGLSNQPQHF,TGTGCCACCTGGGACGGCCTAAGCAATCAGCCCCAGCATTTT
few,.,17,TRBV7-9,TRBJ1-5,CASSKEWGRNSNQPQHF,TGTGCCAGCAGCAAAGAGTGGGGGAGGAATAGCAATCAGCCCCAGCATTTT
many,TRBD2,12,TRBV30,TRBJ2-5,CAWSVTGGTQYF,TGTGCCTGGAGTGTAACGGGGGGGACCCAGTACTTC
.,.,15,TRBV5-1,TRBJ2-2,CASSLAQANTGELFF,TGCGCCAGCAGCTTGGCACAGGCGAACACCGGGGAGCTGTTTTTT
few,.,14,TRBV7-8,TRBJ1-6,CASSLQTYNSPLHF,TGTGCCAGCAGCTTACAGACCTATAATTCACCCCTCCACTTT
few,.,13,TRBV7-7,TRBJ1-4,CASSFQLNEKLFF,TGTGCTAGCAGCTTTCAGTTGAATGAAAAACTGTTTTTT
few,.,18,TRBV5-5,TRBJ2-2,CASSLGVSVKAFTGELFF,TGTGCCAGCAGCTTGGGAGTGTCGGTCAAGGCGTTTACCGGGGAGCTGTTTTTT
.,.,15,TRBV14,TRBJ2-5,CASSQIQGVQETQYF,TGTGCCAGCAGCCAAATACAGGGTGTCCAAGAGACCCAGTACTTC
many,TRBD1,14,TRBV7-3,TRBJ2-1,CASSRLTGNNEQFF,TGTGCCAGCAGTCGCCTGACAGGGAACAATGAGCAGTTCTTC
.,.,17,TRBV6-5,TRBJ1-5,CASSPVRTLGSNQPQHF,TGTGCCAGCAGCCCCGTTAGGACCCTCGGGAGCAATCAGCCCCAGCATTTT
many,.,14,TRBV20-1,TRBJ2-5,CSARDYRIKETQYF,TGCAGTGCTAGAGATTACCGGATAAAAGAGACCCAGTACTTC
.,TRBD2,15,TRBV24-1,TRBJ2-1,CAASGRTSGANEQFF,TGTGCCGCCAGTGGAAGGACTAGCGGCGCAAATGAGCAGTTCTTC